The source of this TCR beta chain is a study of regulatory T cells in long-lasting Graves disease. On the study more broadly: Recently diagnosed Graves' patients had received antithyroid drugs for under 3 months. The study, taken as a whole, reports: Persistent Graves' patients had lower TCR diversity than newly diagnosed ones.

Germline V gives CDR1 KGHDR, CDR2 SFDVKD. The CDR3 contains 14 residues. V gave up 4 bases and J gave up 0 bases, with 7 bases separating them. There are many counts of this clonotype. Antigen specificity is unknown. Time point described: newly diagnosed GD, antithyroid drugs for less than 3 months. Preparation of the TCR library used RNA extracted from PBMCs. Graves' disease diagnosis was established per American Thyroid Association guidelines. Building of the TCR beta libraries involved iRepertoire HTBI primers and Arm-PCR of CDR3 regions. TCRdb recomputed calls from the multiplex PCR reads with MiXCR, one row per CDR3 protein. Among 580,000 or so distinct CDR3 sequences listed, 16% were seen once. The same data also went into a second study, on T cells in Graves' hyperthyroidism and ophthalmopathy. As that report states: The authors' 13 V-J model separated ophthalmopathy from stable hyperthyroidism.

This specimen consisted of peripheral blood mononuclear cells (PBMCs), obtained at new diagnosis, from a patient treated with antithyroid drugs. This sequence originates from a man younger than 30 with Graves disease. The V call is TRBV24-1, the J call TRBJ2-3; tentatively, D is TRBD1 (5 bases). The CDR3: CATSDRDSTDTQYF. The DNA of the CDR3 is TGTGCCACCAGTGACAGGGATAGCACAGATACGCAGTATTTT.